This TCR beta chain was obtained from a study of OX40 agonist ivuxolimab in advanced cancers. Regarding the research as a whole: Ivuxolimab was an agonistic, fully human IgG2 monoclonal antibody directed against OX40 (CD134), a costimulatory receptor. Partial responses were achieved by three dose-escalation patients, of whom one had hepatocellular carcinoma and two had cutaneous melanoma. Among the roughly 50 dose-escalation patients, about 19 had hepatocellular carcinoma, roughly 15 melanoma, 9 renal cell carcinoma and 9 head and neck cancer. The paper covers the monotherapy dose-escalation part of the phase I ivuxolimab trial, which included N of about 56 patients. The point of sequencing TCRbeta in the periphery was to test whether ivuxolimab changed TCR sequence diversity and drove clonal T-cell expansion. Patients were allowed to have had prior anti-PD-1, anti-PD-L1 or anti-CTLA-4 therapy, and 40% to 45% of the dose-escalation patients had previously received checkpoint inhibitors. The dose-escalation cohort was 80% to 90% male with a mean age of approximately 60 years, ranging from 23 to 79. Intravenous ivuxolimab was administered to patients every 2 weeks at six dose levels: 0.01, 0.1, 0.3, 1.5, 3 and 10 mg/kg.

The study at large found these results: After ivuxolimab, expanded clones were on average more numerous among CD8+ T cells than among CD4+ T cells. Partial responders in the 0.1-3.0 mg/kg groups had among the lowest normalized peripheral clonal expansion, especially among CD8+ T cells. The antigen specificity of the clonally expanded peripheral T cells was not determined. Low levels of normalized T-cell clonal expansion were also seen in some patients who did not respond. At doses of 0.1 to 3.0 mg/kg, clonal expansion of both CD4+ and CD8+ blood T cells was observed from baseline to week 6.

Patients with autoimmune disease history or receiving systemic immunosuppression were excluded from the trial. Peripheral blood for TCR sequencing was collected from all dose cohorts at baseline, on cycle 4 day 1, and on cycle 7 day 1. Samples were obtained from an open-label, multicenter, first-in-human phase I dose-escalation trial of ivuxolimab. Adults with locally advanced or metastatic head and neck squamous cell, hepatocellular, melanoma or renal cell carcinoma were enrolled in the trial. Before TCR sequencing, CD4+ and CD8+ T cells were separately sorted from peripheral blood. In the case of this clone: The antigen it binds to is not known. Base qualities are not at hand, and no much larger clone is one base apart.

V is cut back by 0 bases and J by 4 bases, with 3 bases in the junction unmatched. CDR1 is given as SGDLS and CDR2 as YYNGEE, both from the germline V gene. Reading from cysteine to phenylalanine, the CDR3 counts 16 amino acids. The entry retains the CDR3 DNA only, 48 bases that are in frame from base 1. Genomic DNA was extracted from sorted cells for sequencing of the TCRbeta CDR3 region. The immunoSEQ Assay was used to sequence the TCRbeta CDR3 regions. TCRdb took this table from immuneACCESS and kept in-frame rearrangements with V and J called. Such tables lack part of the clones; where checked against another copy, unresolved V genes explain under half of the gap, and the rest is unexplained. This sample lists tens of thousands of clones; roughly 90% were detected once. Roughly 3.5% of the sample is taken by the ten largest.

Recombination joined TRBV9 with TRBJ1-4; TRBD1 matches 10 bases in the middle. This specimen was CD4+ or CD8+ T cells sorted from blood, taken in a trial of the OX40 agonist ivuxolimab. The clonotype comes from an adult with an advanced solid tumor such as melanoma, head and neck, liver or kidney cancer. The CDR3 region: CASSVGTGGYNEKLFF. The nucleotides read TGTGCCAGCAGCGTAGGGACAGGGGGTTATAATGAAAAACTGTTTTTT.